What follows are 19 T cell receptor beta chains derived from one specimen sequenced in a study of cytomegalovirus exposure and HLA in healthy donors. PCR used 60 Vbeta primers and 13 Jbeta primers. The protocol was immunoSEQ multiplex PCR, while the TCRdb copy is restricted to in-frame clones and leaves out a portion. This sample has about 180,000 clones, with more than 70% found just once. The sample was PBMCs. The receptors originated from a girl aged 5-17 years in good health and CMV-seropositive.

The V call is TRBV6-6, the J call TRBJ2-1; 9 nucleotides agree with TRBD2. The junction had 2 bases not matched to a gene; V was cut back by 5 bases and J by 0 bases. CDR1 is MNHNY, CDR2 SVGAGI, per germline (reference sequence). CDR3 size: 15 residues. The CDR3 nucleotides are TGTGCCAGCAGTATTAGCGGGAGCTCCTACAATGAGCAGTTCTTC. It specifies CASSISGSSYNEQFF.

The sample holds one count of this clone. The chain recombines TRBV4-3 with TRBJ2-7, with TRBD1 matching over 10 bases. Looked up from germline, CDR1 is LGHNA and CDR2 is YSLEER. After removal of 3 bases from V and 7 bases from J, the junction contained 12 bases not matched to a gene. The CDR3 spans 16 residues. The CDR3, as DNA: TGCGCCAGCAGCCATTCTTCAAACCGGGACAGGGGTGAGCAGTACTTC. Its protein is CASSHSSNRDRGEQYF.

The chain couples TRBV30 to TRBJ1-3; a weak D match, TRBD1 (5 bases). V gave up 4 bases and J gave up 1 base, with 17 bases separating them. The length of the CDR3 is 16 residues. Germline CDR1 is GTSNPN and CDR2 is SVGIG (reference sequence). The CDR3 DNA follows: TGTGCCTGGATTGCGGGGGAGCATTATTCTGGAAACACCATATATTTT. Translating it yields CAWIAGEHYSGNTIYF.

This sequence joins TRBV5-4 and TRBJ1-2; unclear D gene. Trimming took off 0 bases at V and 3 bases at J, with 3 bases between the two ends. CDR3 size: 12 residues. Germline CDR1 and CDR2: SGHNT and YYREEE (reference sequence). Here the CDR3 DNA reads TGTGCCAGCAGCTTGGCCGACTATGGCTACACCTTC. Its protein product is CASSLADYGYTF.

DNA of the CDR3: TGCGCCAGCAGCTTGGACATTGCCTACGAGCAGTACTTC. Amino acid sequence: CASSLDIAYEQYF. This sequence joins TRBV5-1 and TRBJ2-7; no clear D gene. The germline V and J ends were trimmed by 0 bases and 2 bases, with 6 bases remaining between them. CDR3 length: 13 amino acids. The germline V gene has CDR1 SGHRS and CDR2 YFSETQ. Together with reference TRBV5-1 and TRBJ2-7, the CDR3 gives the full variable domain: KAGVTQTPRYLIKTRGQQVTLSCSPISGHRSVSWYQQTPGQGLQFLFEYFSETQRNKGNFPGRFSGRQFSNSRSEMNVSTLELGDSALYLCASSLDIAYEQYFGPGTRLTVT.

This rearrangement joins TRBV28 to TRBJ1-5, with TRBD1 matching over 7 bases. The junction had 14 bases not matched to a gene; V was cut back by 6 bases and J by 9 bases. The germline V gene has CDR1 MDHEN and CDR2 SYDVKM. The CDR3 is 15 amino acids. Here the CDR3 DNA reads TGTGCCAGCAGGTTAGGGGTTGCAGGGGGGAGGCCCCAGCATTTT. This codes for CASRLGVAGGRPQHF.

The chain joins TRBV30 to TRBJ1-1; no firm D call. There are 13 residues in the CDR3. The ends were cut back, 3 bases at V and 7 bases at J, with 15 bases in the middle. Germline CDR1 is GTSNPN and CDR2 is SVGIG (reference sequence). Here the CDR3 DNA reads TGTGCCTGGAGCGGCGGATCAGATGTTGAAGCTTTCTTT. It translates to CAWSGGSDVEAFF.

The V and J genes are TRBV10-3 and TRBJ2-3; 13 bases agree with TRBD2. CDR1 and CDR2 (germline): ENHRY, SYGVKD. The CDR3 totals 15 residues. V trimming: 9 bases; J trimming: 1 base; junction bases outside the gene matches: 4. The CDR3 protein is CAIGLAGARTDTQYF. The CDR3, as DNA: TGTGCCATTGGACTAGCGGGAGCTCGCACAGATACGCAGTATTTT.

V gene TRBV25-1 combines with J gene TRBJ2-5, with a possible D match to TRBD2 (6 bases). Germline CDR1 and CDR2: MGHDK and SYGVNS. V was pared by 4 bases and J by 4 bases, with 13 bases between. This CDR3 spans 14 amino acids. The CDR3 loop reads CASSAREMGETQYF. The CDR3 DNA is TGTGCCAGCAGTGCCCGGGAGATGGGAGAGACCCAGTACTTC.

V usage is TRBV9 and J usage is TRBJ1-1; D is uncertain. CDR3 length: 15 residues. Per the germline V gene, CDR1 is SGDLS and CDR2 is YYNGEE. Trimming removed 0 bases at V and 7 bases at J, with 16 bases between. In DNA, the CDR3 is TGTGCCAGCAGCGTAGGTGGGTCAGCGCCCTTTGAAGCTTTCTTT. This translates into CASSVGGSAPFEAFF. Variable domain in full (rest from reference TRBV9 and TRBJ1-1): DSGVTQTPKHLITATGQRVTLRCSPRSGDLSVYWYQQSLDQGLQFLIQYYNGEERAKGNILERFSAQQFPDLHSELNLSSLELGDSALYFCASSVGGSAPFEAFFGQGTRLTVV.

V and J are TRBV6-5 and TRBJ2-1, with 8 bases fitting TRBD1. Unmatched junction bases numbered 0, after V lost 5 bases and J lost 0 bases. The CDR3 is 14 residues long. Germline CDR1 and CDR2: MNHEY and SVGAGI. The CDR3 is CASSGQGSYNEQFF. The CDR3 nucleotides are TGTGCCAGCAGTGGACAGGGCTCCTACAATGAGCAGTTCTTC.

The chain links TRBV29-1 to TRBJ1-1, with a weak D call TRBD1 (5 bases). V lost 3 bases, J lost 3 bases, and 11 bases lay in between. Germline loops: CDR1 SQVTM, CDR2 ANQGSEA. CDR3 size: 13 residues. CDR3 DNA sequence: TGCAGCGTTGACGGCAGGGCGGACACTGAAGCTTTCTTT. This sequence encodes CSVDGRADTEAFF.

The chain employs TRBV5-6 and TRBJ1-4; D is possibly TRBD1 (5 bases). CDR3 size: 14 residues. V was cut by 1 base and J by 4 bases, with 8 bases left in between. The germline gives CDR1 SGHDT, CDR2 YYEEEE. The CDR3 spells CASSLRGFNEKLFF. The CDR3 DNA reads TGTGCCAGCAGCTTGCGGGGGTTTAATGAAAAACTGTTTTTT. Looking up the rest from reference TRBV5-6 and TRBJ1-4 gives the full variable domain: DAGVTQSPTHLIKTRGQQVTLRCSPKSGHDTVSWYQQALGQGPQFIFQYYEEEERQRGNFPDRFSGHQFPNYSSELNVNALLLGDSALYLCASSLRGFNEKLFFGSGTQLSVL.

This rearrangement joins TRBV19 to TRBJ1-1, with 10 bases fitting TRBD1. J gave up 3 bases and V 4 bases, and 5 bases lay outside the gene matches. The CDR3 runs to 15 residues. Germline CDR1 is LNHDA and CDR2 is SQIVND (reference sequence). CDR3 protein: CASSKVGQGDTEAFF. In DNA form, the CDR3 reads TGTGCCAGTAGTAAGGTTGGACAGGGGGACACTGAAGCTTTCTTT.

This clone was counted only a few times. V is TRBV2 and J is TRBJ2-3, with D possibly TRBD2 on 6 matching bases. CDR1 is SNHLY and CDR2 is FYNNEI in the germline V gene. With 7 bases removed from V and 1 base from J, the gap between germline ends came to 12 bases. This CDR3 spans 14 amino acids. The CDR3 loop is CASIRGGGTDTQYF. CDR3 coding DNA: TGTGCCAGCATTAGGGGCGGGGGCACAGATACGCAGTATTTT.

The gene calls are TRBV6-5 and TRBJ2-7; 7 nucleotides line up with TRBD1. V shed 6 bases, J shed 2 bases, and the junction held 10 bases outside the gene matches. CDR1 is MNHEY and CDR2 is SVGAGI in the germline V gene. This CDR3 has 15 amino acids. This chain's CDR3 is CASRPIKGGTYEQYF. CDR3 coding DNA: TGTGCCAGCAGACCCATCAAAGGGGGCACCTACGAGCAGTACTTC.

The rearrangement links TRBV30 to TRBJ2-5, with TRBD2 as a possible D gene (6 bases). The germline V gene has CDR1 GTSNPN and CDR2 SVGIG (reference sequence). This CDR3 is 13 amino acids long. V was clipped by 6 bases and J by 4 bases, with 15 bases between them. CDR3 loop: CACLGRGGETQYF. CDR3 DNA sequence: TGTGCCTGCCTCGGCCGGGGAGGAGAGACCCAGTACTTC.

V and J are TRBV10-3 and TRBJ1-2, with a weak D call TRBD1 (5 bases). Looked up from germline, CDR1 is ENHRY and CDR2 is SYGVKD. Trimming cost V 11 bases and J 1 base, with 17 bases left between them. CDR3 size: 14 residues. CDR3 protein: CAAADGTLNYGYTF. The CDR3 DNA reads TGTGCCGCTGCCGATGGGACTCTTAACTATGGCTACACCTTC.

The table lists this clone with a count of one. The J gene is TRBJ1-2, the V gene TRBV2; no clear D. Trimming removed 7 bases from V and 7 bases from J, with 16 bases in between. Germline V CDR1 and CDR2: SNHLY, FYNNEI. This CDR3 has 13 residues. CDR3 loop: CASIGREGGGYTF. The CDR3 DNA is TGTGCCAGCATCGGGAGGGAGGGTGGTGGCTACACCTTC.